The clone carrying this T cell receptor beta chain was detected a few times. Its specificity is unknown. TCRdb called the RT-PCR reads again in MiXCR, with one record for every CDR3 protein. The sample has roughly 780,000 distinct CDR3 sequences; under 20% are singletons. The data were taken from a study of response to subunit inactivated influenza vaccine. The germline V gene encodes CDR1 LGHDT and CDR2 YNNKEL (reference sequence). The CDR3 runs 14 residues. Trimming pared 3 bases from V and 6 bases from J, leaving 14 bases between. The study, taken as a whole, reports: New T cells are recruited in small numbers by each seasonal influenza vaccination, according to the authors' suggestion.

This receptor was taken from a man between 45 and 60 years old who received an inactivated influenza vaccine. This specimen consisted of PBMCs from blood, obtained 4 to 6 days after vaccination. V and J are TRBV3-1 and TRBJ2-5, with a possible D match to TRBD2 (5 bases). Here the CDR3 DNA reads TGTGCCAGCAGCCAGTCCGCCCGGGGTCAGACCCAGTACTTC. Amino acids: CASSQSARGQTQYF.